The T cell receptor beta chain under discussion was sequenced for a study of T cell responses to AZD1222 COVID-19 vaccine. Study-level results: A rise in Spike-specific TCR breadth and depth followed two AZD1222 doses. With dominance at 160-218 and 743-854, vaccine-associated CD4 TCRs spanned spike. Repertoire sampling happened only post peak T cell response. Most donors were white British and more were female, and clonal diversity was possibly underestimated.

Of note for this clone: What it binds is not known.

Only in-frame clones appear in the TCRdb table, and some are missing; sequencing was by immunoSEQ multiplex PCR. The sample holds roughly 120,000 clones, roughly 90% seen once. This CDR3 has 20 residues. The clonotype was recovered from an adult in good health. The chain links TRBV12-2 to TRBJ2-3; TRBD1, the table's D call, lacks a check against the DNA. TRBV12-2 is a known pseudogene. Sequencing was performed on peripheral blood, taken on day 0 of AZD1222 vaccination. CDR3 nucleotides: TGTGCAAGTCGCTTATTACAACCAGATCAGCCTTCCAGGCAGGCAGATACGCAGTATTTT. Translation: CASRLLQPDQPSRQADTQYF.